Detailed here is one TCR beta chain. The sample originates from a study of blood T cell repertoires in COVID-19. Study as a whole: Sites in the United States, Italy and Spain provided acute and convalescent COVID-19 samples. PBMCs, B-cell-depleted T cells, or T cells provided the cDNA or gDNA that made up the material.

Seattle-derived patients entered the study during active infection and were followed longitudinally. V was pared by 4 bases and J by 13 bases, with 17 bases between. CDR1 is SGHRS, CDR2 YFSETQ, per germline. This CDR3 is 12 amino acids long. Authors' analysis steps: Cell counts per sample came from amplifying reference gene primers. Profiled with immunoSEQ multiplex PCR; TCRdb holds only in-frame clones, not every one. V, J and clone size derive from that table, while D and trimming were established from the DNA sequence. Found here are about 190,000 clones, around 80% of them singletons; the top ten hold over 9.5%.

The V and J genes are TRBV5-1 and TRBJ2-5; the D gene is possibly TRBD2 (5 bases). Material for sequencing was peripheral blood. The clonotype originates from an elderly woman with COVID-19, enrolled during active disease. The CDR3 nucleotides are TGCGCCAGCAGCCCTGGCCGGGGAGATAGGTACTTC. Protein: CASSPGRGDRYF.